The following is a T cell receptor beta chain sequence with its context. The antigen it recognizes is unknown. Per the germline V gene (reference sequence), LGHDT is the CDR1 and YNNKEL is the CDR2. From the cysteine through the phenylalanine, the CDR3 covers 15 amino acids. No DNA accompanies this entry. The data were taken from a study of monozygotic twins with inflammatory bowel disease (dated by TCRdb to 2018 to 2020). Study-wide context: The full study comprised about 28 monozygotic twin pairs: nine German pairs (four IBD-concordant, five IBD-discordant) and 19 IBD-discordant Danish pairs. Disease-associated traits were sought mainly through comparisons between IBD patients and their genetically identical healthy co-twins within discordant pairs. Each individual had, on average, about 151 000 unique TCRalpha sequences and 181 000 unique TCRbeta sequences available for analysis.

The library relied on 5' RACE. Each TCR library was prepared from about 3,400 ng of total RNA. For each sample, cDNA synthesis was carried out in eight separate reactions using SMARTScribe reverse transcriptase. During cDNA synthesis, unique molecular identifiers containing a 6-nucleotide sample barcode were introduced by template switching. TCRalpha and TCRbeta cDNA was amplified in two nested PCRs of roughly 17 and 9 cycles, and bead purification was carried out after each PCR. Before amplification, the cDNA was treated with uracil DNA-glycosylase and purified using the QIAquick PCR purification kit. The second PCR was the step at which Illumina TruSeq-compatible adapters and sample-specific barcodes were added. Library quality and concentration were checked on TapeStation and Qubit, and libraries were pooled at around 4.9 ng each. The pooled libraries were sequenced with 2 x 100 bp reads and custom sequencing primers on an Illumina HiSeq2500 single-index Rapid Run. As for how the authors treated the data: UMI-based consensus assembly with MiGEC version 1.2.6 was used to correct PCR and sequencing errors. MiXCR version 2.1.1 was used to carry out V(D)J alignment, clonotype assembly and CDR3 extraction. To normalise gene usage, clonotype sharing and MAIT/NKT TCR abundance, the top 1000, 10 000 and 20 000 clonotypes in each sample were analysed. Diversity was computed as the inverse Simpson index with the vegan R package after downsampling to 27 000 UMIs. Paired Mann-Whitney U tests were applied to discordant twin pairs, with Benjamini-Hochberg correction for multiple testing. TCRdb reprocessed the reads into one record per CDR3 protein sequence, lacking DNA. The V and J calls follow TCRdb's processing rather than the paper's. The sample table gives around 140,000 distinct CDR3 sequences. In total, the top ten clones hold 0.95% to 1.5% of the sample.

An approximately 2.5 ml peripheral blood sample was drawn into PAXgene tubes per donor and stored at -80°C. Without T cell sorting, total RNA was isolated from whole blood using the PAXgene blood miRNA kit on an automated QIAcube. Peripheral blood from monozygotic twin pairs who were concordant or discordant for inflammatory bowel disease underwent deep TCRalpha and TCRbeta repertoire profiling using unique molecular barcoding. Smoking habits were recorded for all twin pairs, with individuals classified as current, former or never smokers. Paper-wide results and their limitations: Measured by the inverse Simpson index, TCRbeta repertoire diversity was lower in IBD patients than in their healthy co-twins. No difference in repertoire similarity was observed between concordant and discordant twins, possibly owing to limited statistical power. The analysis was unable to tell apart different T cell subtypes. No single strong signal or clonotype linked to IBD turned up in the results, so the idea that one exists was not supported. Background noise and inter-individual variability may have been introduced into the repertoires by the differing immunosuppressive treatments among patients. Compared with healthy twins, IBD patients shared fewer clonotypes with other individuals, and the difference was most pronounced in patients with signs of disease activity.

The rearranged chain carries TRBV3-1 and TRBJ2-3; without DNA, the TCRdb call of TRBD1 cannot be checked. Source material: blood. This TCR was sampled from a human donor with ulcerative colitis or Crohn's disease, or a healthy co-twin of an affected twin (not recorded which). The CDR3: CASSLGTGKGDTQYF.